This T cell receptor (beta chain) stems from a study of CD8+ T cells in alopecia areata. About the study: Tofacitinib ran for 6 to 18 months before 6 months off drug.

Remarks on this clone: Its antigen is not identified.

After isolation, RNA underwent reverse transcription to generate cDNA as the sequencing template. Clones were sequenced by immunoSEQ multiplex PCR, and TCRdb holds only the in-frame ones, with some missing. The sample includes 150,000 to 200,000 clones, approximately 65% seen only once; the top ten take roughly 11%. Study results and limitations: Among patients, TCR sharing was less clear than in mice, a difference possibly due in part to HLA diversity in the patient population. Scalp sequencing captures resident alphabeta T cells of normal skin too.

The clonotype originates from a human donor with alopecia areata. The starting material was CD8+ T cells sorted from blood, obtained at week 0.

CDR3 residues: CASSPTTGVNEQFF. CDR3 DNA: TGTGCCAGCAGCCCGACAACAGGGGTTAATGAGCAGTTCTTC. This rearrangement joins TRBV5-6 to TRBJ2-1; 7 positions match TRBD1. CDR1 SGHDT and CDR2 YYEEEE come from the germline V gene. The CDR3 is made up of 14 amino acids. The trim removed 4 bases at V and 7 bases at J, leaving 8 bases unmatched.